This TCR beta chain was sequenced in a study of vaccination effects on CD4 cells after COVID-19. General study findings and limits: Late post-vaccination, clones induced by infection and those induced by vaccine underwent marked clonal contraction. The study had few convalescent patients and no early post-infection timepoints. Healthy vaccine recipients' vaccine-induced clones were almost all SARS-CoV-2 mono-reactive.

This CDR3 region has 18 residues. V shed 3 bases and J 3 bases; nucleotides not matched to a gene: 13. Germline V gene lookup returns CDR1 KGHSH and CDR2 LQKENI. Profiling relied on immunoSEQ multiplex PCR, and the TCRdb table lists in-frame clones only, not all of them. The sample consists of around 30,000 clones, over 70% of them appearing once. In the ViraFEST assay, antigen-specific CD4+ clonotypes were identified by expansion after peptide-pool stimulation. Cells that had been cultured for ten to eleven days were the source of isolated CD4+ T cells. As their vaccination, participants received two doses of either BNT162b2 or mRNA-1273. Neither prior SARS-CoV-2 infection nor positive nucleocapsid antibodies were present in the vaccine recipients. Regarding this clone: Its antigen is as yet unknown.

The receptor was isolated from a human donor who received a COVID-19 vaccine. V usage is TRBV18 and J usage is TRBJ2-5; 10 bases match TRBD2. Sequenced here: CD4+ T cells from PBMCs cultured with HCoV-NL63 spike peptides, sampled after COVID-19 vaccination. The CDR3 loop reads CASSPLAGAQNLKETQYF. The CDR3 DNA sequence: TGTGCCAGCTCACCCCTAGCGGGGGCCCAAAACCTTAAAGAGACCCAGTACTTC.